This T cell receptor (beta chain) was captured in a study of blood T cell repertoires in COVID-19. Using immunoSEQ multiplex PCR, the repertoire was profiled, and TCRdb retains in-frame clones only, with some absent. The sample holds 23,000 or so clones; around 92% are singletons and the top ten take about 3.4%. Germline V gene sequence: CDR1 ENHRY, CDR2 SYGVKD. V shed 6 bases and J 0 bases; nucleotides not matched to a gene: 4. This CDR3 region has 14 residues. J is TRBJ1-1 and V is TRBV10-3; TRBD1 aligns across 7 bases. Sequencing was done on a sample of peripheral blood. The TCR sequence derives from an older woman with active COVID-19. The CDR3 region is CAISLDRMNTEAFF. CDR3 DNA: TGTGCCATCAGCTTGGACAGGATGAACACTGAAGCTTTCTTT.